This T cell receptor beta chain was recovered during a study of blood T cell repertoires in COVID-19 (dated by TCRdb to about 2020). A note on the overall study: Samples from collaborators originated in the United States, Italy and Spain and spanned both the acute and convalescent phases of COVID-19. The repertoires were made available in a free public database intended to serve as a resource for research on the immune response to SARS-CoV-2. The dataset comprised deeply sampled blood TCRbeta repertoires from subjects exposed to, actively infected with, or recovered from COVID-19. Samples were obtained from the ongoing ImmuneRACE study (first 160 participants) and from 1,254 subjects provided by 6 global collaborators. HLA class I and class II types, where available, came from metadata supplied by the sample provider rather than from assay-based typing. The material from the prospective study consisted of cDNA or gDNA derived from T cells, B-cell-depleted T cells, or PBMCs. The sample metadata nearly always contained a de-identified subject ID, COVID-19 status, age in years and sex.

Overall study results and their limits: The quantity of clinical and demographic metadata differed by source and by participant and was supplied without curation.

TCRbeta CDR3 regions were amplified from genomic DNA by means of the immunoSEQ Assay, a bias-controlled multiplex PCR. The authors' analysis ran thus. Nucleated cell counts per sample were estimated from amplification of reference gene primers within the assay. Sequence reads were collapsed and filtered to measure the absolute abundance of every unique TCRbeta CDR3 rearrangement. For each sample, productive Simpson clonality was calculated as the square root of Simpson's diversity index across productive rearrangements. This immuneACCESS table, as held by TCRdb, lists in-frame sequences with V and J called but not all clones. Of the missing ones, under half trace to an unresolved V gene in checked studies; the others have no known cause. V and J calls and clone size are those listed in that table; D and trimming were worked out from the DNA. The sample table lists 250,000 to 300,000 clones, around 87% of them with a count of one. The leading ten clones occupy 2% to 2.5% of the sample.

The CDR3 measures 15 amino acids from cysteine to phenylalanine. Only the CDR3 DNA stays, 45 bases, in frame from base 1. The germline V gene specifies SGHAT as CDR1 and FQNNGV as CDR2. The germline V and J ends show losses of 5 bases and 3 bases respectively, and no gene match explains 4 bases of the junction. As to this clone: What this receptor recognizes is not known. Base qualities are not provided; no much larger clone lies one nucleotide away.

A second Seattle source provided samples from volunteer blood donors who had recovered from COVID-19. Each collaborating institution followed its own protocols to collect whole blood in K2EDTA tubes. For TCRbeta analysis, collaborator samples were shipped as frozen whole blood, as isolated PBMCs, or as DNA extracted from either sample type. This receptor chain uses TRBV11-2 and TRBJ1-4; 9 central nucleotides agree with TRBD1. This TCR was sampled from a woman in her forties or fifties who had recovered from COVID-19. Sequencing was performed on peripheral blood. The CDR3 protein sequence reads: CASSAWTGANEKLFF. Here is the DNA: TGTGCCAGCAGCGCCTGGACAGGGGCTAATGAAAAACTGTTTTTT. With all but the CDR3 taken from the reference TRBV11-2 and TRBJ1-4 genes, the full variable domain is: EAGVAQSPRYKIIEKRQSVAFWCNPISGHATLYWYQQILGQGPKLLIQFQNNGVVDDSQLPKDRFSAERLKGVDSTLKIQPAKLEDSAVYLCASSAWTGANEKLFFGSGTQLSVL.